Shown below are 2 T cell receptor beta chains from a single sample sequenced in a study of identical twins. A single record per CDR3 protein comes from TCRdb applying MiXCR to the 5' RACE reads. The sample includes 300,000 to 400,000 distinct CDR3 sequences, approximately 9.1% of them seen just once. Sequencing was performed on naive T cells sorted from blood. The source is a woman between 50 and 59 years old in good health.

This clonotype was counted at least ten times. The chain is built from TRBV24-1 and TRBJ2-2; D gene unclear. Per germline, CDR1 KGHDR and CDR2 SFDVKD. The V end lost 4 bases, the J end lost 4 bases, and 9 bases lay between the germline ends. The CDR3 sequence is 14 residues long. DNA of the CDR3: TGTGCCACCAGTGACCGAAGGAGCACCGGGGAGCTGTTTTTT. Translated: CATSDRRSTGELFF.

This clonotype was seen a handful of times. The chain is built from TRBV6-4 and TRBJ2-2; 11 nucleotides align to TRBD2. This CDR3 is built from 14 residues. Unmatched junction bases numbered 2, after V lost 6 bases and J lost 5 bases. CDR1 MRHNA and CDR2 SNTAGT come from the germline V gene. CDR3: CASSGLAGTGELFF. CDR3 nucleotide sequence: TGTGCCAGCAGCGGACTAGCGGGTACCGGGGAGCTGTTTTTT.